The 18 T cell receptor beta chains reported below all come from one sample, sequenced in a study of radiotherapy plus CTLA-4 blockade in lung cancer. Profiled with immunoSEQ multiplex PCR; TCRdb holds only in-frame clones, not every one. The sample records around 110,000 clones, 85% to 90% being singletons. The specimen comprised peripheral blood, sampled from a patient treated with radiotherapy plus ipilimumab. The receptors originated from a human donor with non-small cell lung cancer that progressed on radiotherapy plus ipilimumab.

V is TRBV7-9 and J is TRBJ1-1, with D possibly matching TRBD1 (5 bases). V lost 4 bases, J lost 0 bases, and 15 bases lay in between. CDR3 length: 16 residues. The germline gives CDR1 SEHNR, CDR2 FQNEAQ (reference sequence). CDR3 residues: CASSSFWTQMNTEAFF. In nucleotides, the CDR3 is TGTGCCAGCAGCTCGTTCTGGACACAGATGAACACTGAAGCTTTCTTT.

This clone was seen just once. The genes are TRBV5-1 and TRBJ2-1; possibly TRBD2 for D (6 bases). The V and J ends lost 1 base and 9 bases respectively, with 11 bases between them. CDR1 and CDR2 (germline): SGHRS, YFSETQ. The CDR3 contains 13 residues. In DNA form, the CDR3 reads TGCGCCAGCAGCTTGTTGGGGGGAGGTGAGCAGTTCTTC. Translated: CASSLLGGGEQFF.

This chain uses TRBV5-3 with TRBJ2-7, with D possibly TRBD2 on 8 matching bases. TRBV5-3 is filed as an ORF, its function uncertain. This CDR3 has 15 amino acids. Deletions cut 6 bases from V and 6 bases from J, with 22 bases between. This CDR3 reads CARTWTGESGGEQYF. CDR3 nucleotide sequence: TGTGCCAGAACTTGGACAGGCGAAAGCGGGGGCGAGCAGTACTTC.

CDR3 sequence reads: CSAQAGLALSTDTQYF. The CDR3 DNA sequence: TGCAGCGCCCAAGCCGGACTAGCGCTTAGCACAGATACGCAGTATTTT. This chain links TRBV29-1 with TRBJ2-3; 9 bases match TRBD2. This CDR3 is 16 amino acids long. Per germline, CDR1 SQVTM and CDR2 ANQGSEA. The V gene end was trimmed by 7 bases and the J gene end by 0 bases; junction bases not matched to a gene: 11.

The chain carries TRBV9 and TRBJ2-5, with 7 bases fitting TRBD2. Germline values: CDR1 SGDLS, CDR2 YYNGEE. J lost 5 bases, V lost 5 bases, and 9 bases had no gene match. The CDR3 contains 14 residues. In DNA form, the CDR3 reads TGTGCCAGCAGTCTCGTCGGCGGGGGTGAGACCCAGTACTTC. Protein sequence: CASSLVGGGETQYF.

This clone appeared a single time. V usage is TRBV5-1 and J usage is TRBJ1-2; no clear D. V was trimmed by 4 bases and J by 8 bases, leaving 30 bases between them. The V gene's germline CDR1 is SGHRS and CDR2 YFSETQ. The CDR3 has 18 residues. The CDR3 nucleotides read TGCGCCAGCAGCCTCAATGATAACTCCCCTTTCGTGAGTAAAGGCTACACCTTC. Translating it yields CASSLNDNSPFVSKGYTF.

This chain links TRBV5-4 with TRBJ2-3; D is undetermined. Trimming removed 4 bases from V and 7 bases from J, with 22 bases in between. From germline, CDR1 is SGHNT and CDR2 YYREEE (reference sequence). This CDR3 has 16 residues. The CDR3 bases are TGTGCCAGCAGCCCCCCGGGTATTTCTAGAACAAATACGCAGTATTTT. Translating it yields CASSPPGISRTNTQYF. Supplemented by reference TRBV5-4 and TRBJ2-3, the full variable domain reads ETGVTQSPTHLIKTRGQQVTLRCSSQSGHNTVSWYQQALGQGPQFIFQYYREEENGRGNFPPRFSGLQFPNYSSELNVNALELDDSALYLCASSPPGISRTNTQYFGPGTRLTVL.

The chain is built from TRBV9 and TRBJ2-7; 11 bases line up with TRBD2. V gave up 4 bases and J gave up 6 bases; unmatched junction bases: 9. Germline loops: CDR1 SGDLS, CDR2 YYNGEE. The CDR3 consists of 15 residues. The CDR3 here is CASSLATSGIAEQYF. CDR3 sequence (DNA): TGTGCCAGCAGCCTTGCGACTAGCGGGATAGCCGAGCAGTACTTC.

This clone occurred a few times. The chain has TRBV4-3 and TRBJ2-7; weak D call: TRBD1 (7 bases). The ends were cut back, 0 bases at V and 6 bases at J, with 18 bases in the middle. Germline lookup yields CDR1 LGHNA and CDR2 YSLEER. There are 16 residues in the CDR3. The DNA of the CDR3 is TGCGCCAGCAGCCAAGAAGGGGGCGGGAATTCCCTCGAGCAGTACTTC. Protein: CASSQEGGGNSLEQYF.

This clone has just a few counts. J is TRBJ2-2 and V is TRBV27, with TRBD1 matching over 7 bases. The CDR3 spans 16 residues. The V and J ends lost 5 bases and 0 bases, in that order; junction bases with no gene match: 6. The germline gives CDR1 MNHEY, CDR2 SMNVEV (reference sequence). Here the CDR3 reads CASSTRQGSNTGELFF. CDR3 nucleotides: TGTGCCAGCAGTACAAGACAGGGCTCGAACACCGGGGAGCTGTTTTTT.

The V and J genes are TRBV7-2 and TRBJ1-1; unclear D gene. CDR3 length: 18 residues. Germline V CDR1 and CDR2: SGHTA, FQGNSA. Deletions cut 4 bases from V and 1 base from J, with 22 bases between. The DNA of the CDR3 is TGTGCCAGCAGCTCGTATGGCTTACCTGGGAGGGAGAACACTGAAGCTTTCTTT. Its protein is CASSSYGLPGRENTEAFF.

This clone turned up a few times. This chain uses TRBV10-3 with TRBJ1-2; the D gene is possibly TRBD1 (5 bases). The germline gives CDR1 ENHRY, CDR2 SYGVKD. The CDR3 spans 13 residues. V was trimmed by 11 bases and J by 5 bases, leaving 18 bases between them. The CDR3 DNA reads TGTGCCTGCGGGACCGCCCCCGAGTATGGCTACACCTTC. It yields the protein CACGTAPEYGYTF.

The chain links TRBV19 to TRBJ2-7; D might be TRBD1 (6 bases). CDR1 and CDR2 from the germline V gene are LNHDA and SQIVND (reference sequence). Trimming removed 1 base from V and 6 bases from J, with 10 bases in between. The CDR3 consists of 13 residues. The chain's CDR3 is CASSIATGREQYF. The CDR3 nucleotides are TGTGCCAGTAGTATAGCCACAGGGCGCGAGCAGTACTTC.

This clone came up once. The chain uses TRBV11-2 and TRBJ2-1, with 12 positions matching TRBD2. V shed 5 bases, J shed 7 bases, and the junction held 9 bases outside the gene matches. CDR3 length: 16 residues. Germline CDR1 and CDR2: SGHAT and FQNNGV. Here the CDR3 DNA reads TGTGCCAGCAGCCCTCGGGGGACTAGCGGGCCAAATGAGCAGTTCTTC. As protein: CASSPRGTSGPNEQFF.

The chain employs TRBV7-9 and TRBJ2-3; possible D gene TRBD2, 6 bases. Germline-derived CDR1 and CDR2 are SEHNR and FQNEAQ (reference sequence). V dropped 8 bases and J dropped 2 bases, with 14 bases sitting between them. The CDR3 is made up of 14 amino acids. In DNA, the CDR3 is TGTGCCAGCTCCTTTAGCGGACTCACAGATACGCAGTATTTT. Protein product: CASSFSGLTDTQYF.

This chain links TRBV11-3 with TRBJ1-4, with 8 bases lining up with TRBD1. CDR1 is SGHNT and CDR2 is YENEEA in the germline V gene. CDR3 length: 18 residues. The J segment lost 8 bases and the V segment lost 3 bases, leaving 17 bases of the junction unmatched. This CDR3 is CASSFLPGVDRGWEKLFF. The CDR3, as DNA: TGTGCCAGCAGCTTTCTCCCGGGAGTCGACAGGGGTTGGGAAAAACTGTTTTTT.

The rearrangement joins TRBV7-9 to TRBJ2-5; D is ambiguous. V gave up 5 bases and J gave up 4 bases, with 2 bases separating them. CDR1 is SEHNR, CDR2 FQNEAQ, per germline (reference sequence). This CDR3 has 10 residues. CDR3 protein: CASSPETQYF. CDR3 nucleotides: TGTGCCAGCAGCCCAGAGACCCAGTACTTC.

The V and J genes are TRBV30 and TRBJ2-1, with 8 nucleotides matching TRBD2. The CDR3 is 15 residues long. Per germline, CDR1 GTSNPN and CDR2 SVGIG (reference sequence). With 2 bases clipped from V and 0 bases from J, the junction kept 3 bases outside the gene matches. CDR3 region: CAWSLLAGSYNEQFF. For the CDR3, the DNA is TGTGCCTGGAGTCTTCTAGCGGGCTCCTACAATGAGCAGTTCTTC.